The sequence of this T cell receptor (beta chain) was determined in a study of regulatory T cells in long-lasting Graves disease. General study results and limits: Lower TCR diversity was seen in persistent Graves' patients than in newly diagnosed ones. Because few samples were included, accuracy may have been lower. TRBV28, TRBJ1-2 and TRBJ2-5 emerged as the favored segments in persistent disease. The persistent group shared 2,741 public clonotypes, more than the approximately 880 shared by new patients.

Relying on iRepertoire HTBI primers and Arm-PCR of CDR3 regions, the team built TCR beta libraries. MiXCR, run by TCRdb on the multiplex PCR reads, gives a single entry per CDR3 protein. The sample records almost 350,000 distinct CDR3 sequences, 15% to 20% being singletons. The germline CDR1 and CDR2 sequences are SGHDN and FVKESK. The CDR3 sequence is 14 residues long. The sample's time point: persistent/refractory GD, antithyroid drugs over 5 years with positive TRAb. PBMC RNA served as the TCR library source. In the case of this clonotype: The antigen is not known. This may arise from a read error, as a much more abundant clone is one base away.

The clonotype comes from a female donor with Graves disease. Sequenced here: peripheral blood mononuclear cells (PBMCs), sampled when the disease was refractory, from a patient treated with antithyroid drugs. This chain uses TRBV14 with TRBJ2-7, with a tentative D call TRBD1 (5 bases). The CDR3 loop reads CVSSRPTGPYEQYF. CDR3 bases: TGTGTCAGCAGCCGACCCACAGGACCCTACGAGCAGTACTTC.